The T cell receptor beta chain described here comes from a study of blood T cells in healthy people across ages. Findings of the study overall: Since the PBMCs were unsorted, naive and antigen-experienced cells could not be conclusively compared.

Germline CDR1 is ENHRY and CDR2 is SYGVKD. The J segment lost 5 bases and the V segment lost 3 bases, leaving 1 base of the junction unmatched. The length of the CDR3 is 14 residues. In regard to this clonotype: Its antigen is as yet unknown.

Sample-barcoded 5' priming and a J-beta primer mix drove a second PCR of roughly 6 to 12 cycles. TCRdb redid the calling of the 5' RACE reads with MiXCR, one entry per CDR3 protein. This sample yields around 940,000 distinct CDR3 sequences, of which 51% are seen a single time; around a fifth belongs to the top ten. The sample consisted of blood. The clonotype was recovered from a woman aged 60-75 years in good health. The chain recombines TRBV10-3 with TRBJ1-6; 7 nucleotides align to TRBD1. The CDR3 nucleotides are TGTGCCATCAGTGAAACAGGGGATAATTCACCCCTCCACTTT. This codes for CAISETGDNSPLHF.